What follows are 10 T cell receptor beta chains derived from one specimen sequenced in a study of blood T cells in healthy people across ages. Next came a second PCR, run for roughly 6 to 11 cycles, which used a sample-barcoded 5' primer along with a J-beta primer mix. MiXCR, run by TCRdb on the 5' RACE reads, gives a single entry per CDR3 protein. The sample carries almost 1 million distinct CDR3 sequences, roughly 51% recorded once. The material sequenced was blood. The receptors stem from a woman aged 60 to 75 in good health.

The chain has TRBV3-1 and TRBJ1-1; no clear D gene. Trimming took 0 bases from V and 6 from J, leaving 8 bases between them. CDR3 length: 13 amino acids. CDR1 is LGHDT and CDR2 is YNNKEL in the germline V gene (reference sequence). Here the CDR3 reads CASSQEFRAEAFF. DNA for the CDR3: TGTGCCAGCAGCCAAGAGTTTAGAGCTGAAGCTTTCTTT. The full variable domain, its missing parts supplied by reference TRBV3-1 and TRBJ1-1, is DTAVSQTPKYLVTQMGNDKSIKCEQNLGHDTMYWYKQDSKKFLKIMFSYNNKELIINETVPNRFSPKSPDKAHLNLHINSLELGDSAVYFCASSQEFRAEAFFGQGTRLTVV.

This clonotype showed up just once. The V call is TRBV7-2, the J call TRBJ1-6; 9 bases are a match to TRBD1. Germline lookup yields CDR1 SGHTA and CDR2 FQGNSA. This CDR3 contains 16 residues. V was clipped by 3 bases and J by 9 bases; unmatched bases: 9. The CDR3: CASSLEFATGGSPLHF. The CDR3 nucleotides are TGTGCCAGCAGCTTGGAGTTTGCGACAGGGGGTTCACCCCTCCACTTT.

This chain links TRBV28 with TRBJ2-7; TRBD2 matches 7 bases. The length of the CDR3 is 15 residues. CDR1 and CDR2 from the germline V gene are MDHEN and SYDVKM. The V segment lost 7 bases and the J segment 0 bases; nucleotides outside the gene matches: 9. The CDR3 DNA sequence: TGTGCCAGCAATACTAGTGGGAGGGACTCCTACGAGCAGTACTTC. Its protein is CASNTSGRDSYEQYF.

Of note for this clonotype: A read error may explain this, as a much larger clone is one base away. The J gene is TRBJ2-5, the V gene TRBV20-1, with D possibly TRBD2 on 6 matching bases. The CDR3 loop spans 14 amino acids. V dropped 3 bases and J dropped 11 bases, with 22 bases sitting between them. In germline, CDR1 is DFQATT, CDR2 SNEGSKA (reference sequence). The CDR3 loop is CSASGRETYNEQYF. The CDR3 coding sequence is TGCAGTGCTAGTGGACGGGAGACCTACAATGAGCAGTACTTC.

About this clonotype: The junction shows a germline mismatch at one end, possibly a read error. The chain uses TRBV2 and TRBJ2-4; D is possibly TRBD1 (6 bases). The J call may be mistaken, given a closer DNA end match to TRBJ2-5. The CDR3 is 14 residues long. Germline lookup yields CDR1 SNHLY and CDR2 FYNNEI. The CDR3: CAGSVSRGSETQYF. In nucleotides, the CDR3 is TGTGCCGGCAGTGTTAGTAGGGGGTCGGAGACCCAGTACTTC.

This clonotype was detected many times. The chain is built from TRBV5-1 and TRBJ2-5; 8 bases are a match to TRBD2. The CDR3 contains 16 residues. V shed 1 base and J 4 bases; nucleotides not matched to a gene: 9. Germline CDR1 and CDR2: SGHRS and YFSETQ. The chain's CDR3 is CASSLLAAGGLETQYF. The CDR3 DNA reads as TGCGCCAGCAGCTTGTTAGCGGCGGGAGGCCTAGAGACCCAGTACTTC.

This clonotype has just a few counts. The chain is built from TRBV7-3 and TRBJ2-5, with unresolved D. The better agreement between TRBJ2-7 and the DNA end casts doubt on the J call. The germline V gene encodes CDR1 SGHTA and CDR2 FQGTGA. This CDR3 has 13 amino acids. CDR3 nucleotides: TGTGCCAGCAGCGTATCTCCCGGCTACGAGCAGTACTTC. The encoded protein is CASSVSPGYEQYF.

The genes are TRBV4-1 and TRBJ1-6; the D is unclear. Germline loops: CDR1 MGHRA, CDR2 YSYEKL. Trimming took off 4 bases at V and 8 bases at J, with 12 bases between the two ends. The CDR3 has 14 amino acids. CDR3 sequence (DNA): TGCGCCAGCAGCCCCCGGGTAAGGGATTCACCCCTCCACTTT. Its translation: CASSPRVRDSPLHF.

This clonotype was detected a few times. This rearrangement joins TRBV29-1 to TRBJ1-6, with 7 bases that match TRBD1. This CDR3 has 13 residues. V was clipped by 3 bases and J by 10 bases; unmatched bases: 6. Germline-derived CDR1 and CDR2 are SQVTM and ANQGSEA. The CDR3 reads CSVEVSGGSPLHF. DNA for the CDR3: TGCAGCGTTGAGGTATCAGGGGGATCACCCCTCCACTTT.

The rearrangement joins TRBV5-1 to TRBJ2-5, with D perhaps TRBD2 (6 bases). Germline V gene data show CDR1 as SGHRS and CDR2 as YFSETQ. The V end was cut by 2 bases, the J end by 1 base, with 15 bases between. CDR3 length: 16 amino acids. CDR3 region: CASSLRLAAIQETQYF. DNA for the CDR3: TGCGCCAGCAGCTTACGATTAGCGGCAATCCAAGAGACCCAGTACTTC.